The 20 T cell receptor beta chains below were found in one sample sequenced in a study of blood T cell repertoires in COVID-19. Clones were sequenced by immunoSEQ multiplex PCR, and TCRdb holds only the in-frame ones, with some missing. The profile covers some 140,000 clones, with 84% appearing a single time and more than 10% taken by the ten largest. Sequencing was performed on peripheral blood. These receptors were collected from a human donor in a cohort sampled during active COVID-19.

This clone was seen a single time. The rearrangement uses TRBV19 and TRBJ1-1, with 7 bases lining up with TRBD1. Germline assignment: CDR1 LNHDA and CDR2 SQIVND (reference sequence). This CDR3 comprises 14 residues. Losses at the gene ends were 5 bases for V and 0 bases for J; bases not matched to a gene: 3. CDR3 DNA sequence: TGTGCCAGTAGTGCGGGACAGATGAACACTGAAGCTTTCTTT. As protein: CASSAGQMNTEAFF.

This clone is a singleton in its sample. This chain joins TRBV4-2 and TRBJ1-4; tentative D call: TRBD1 (5 bases). The CDR3 length is 14 residues. Trimming shortened V by 6 bases and J by 5 bases, and 13 bases separated the two germline ends. CDR1 is LGHNA and CDR2 is YNFKEQ in the germline V gene. The CDR3: CASSRTGLNEKLFF. The CDR3 nucleotides read TGTGCCAGCAGTCGGACGGGACTAAATGAAAAACTGTTTTTT.

V gene TRBV6-6 combines with J gene TRBJ1-1; 7 nucleotides line up with TRBD1. The CDR3 consists of 14 residues. Germline loops: CDR1 MNHNY, CDR2 SVGAGI (reference sequence). The trim removed 5 bases at V and 1 base at J, leaving 4 bases unmatched. The CDR3: CASSNRGGNTEAFF. The CDR3 bases are TGTGCCAGCAGTAACAGGGGAGGGAACACTGAAGCTTTCTTT.

Comment on this clone: At one of its ends the junction is not consistent with the germline gene, which may arise from a read error. The genes are TRBV30 and TRBJ2-1; 10 nucleotides align to TRBD1. The CDR3 covers 15 residues. Per the germline V gene, CDR1 is GTSNPN and CDR2 is SVGIG (reference sequence). The CDR3 bases are TGTGCCTGGAGGTCCGGGACAGGGGTCTACGATGAGCAGTTCTTC. Protein: CAWRSGTGVYDEQFF.

V and J are TRBV10-1 and TRBJ2-3, with a possible D match to TRBD1 (6 bases). CDR3 length: 13 amino acids. Germline assignment: CDR1 WNHNN and CDR2 SYGVQD (reference sequence). V was trimmed by 5 bases and J by 4 bases, leaving 10 bases between them. In nucleotides, the CDR3 is TGCGCCAGCAGTCTCGGACAGTCAGATACGCAGTATTTT. Protein sequence: CASSLGQSDTQYF.

This clone appeared a single time. This chain uses TRBV4-2 with TRBJ2-5; TRBD2 matches at 10 bases. The germline gives CDR1 LGHNA, CDR2 YNFKEQ. CDR3 length equals 19 residues. Trimming took 0 bases from V and 2 from J; bases not matched to a gene: 12. CDR3 sequence (DNA): TGTGCCAGCAGCCAAGATCTTGTTAGGCCTAGCGGGGGACAAGAGACCCAGTACTTC. It yields the protein CASSQDLVRPSGGQETQYF.

The chain links TRBV27 to TRBJ1-5; no definite D call. The CDR3 runs to 13 residues. Trimming stripped 4 bases from V and 7 bases from J, with 11 bases between. The germline V gene encodes CDR1 MNHEY and CDR2 SMNVEV (reference sequence). CDR3 bases: TGTGCCAGCAGTTCCCCCCGGGGACAGCCCCAGCATTTT. It translates to CASSSPRGQPQHF.

This chain links TRBV5-1 with TRBJ2-7; possibly TRBD1 for D (6 bases). Germline-derived CDR1 and CDR2 are SGHRS and YFSETQ. Trimming left V 4 bases short and J 0 bases short, with 14 bases between. The CDR3 totals 15 residues. Here the CDR3 reads CASSPDSASSYEQYF. In nucleotides, the CDR3 is TGCGCCAGCAGCCCGGACAGCGCGAGCTCCTACGAGCAGTACTTC.

The chain is built from TRBV6-5 and TRBJ2-1; TRBD1 agrees at 11 bases. CDR1 is MNHEY and CDR2 is SVGAGI in the germline V gene. V trimming: 5 bases; J trimming: 5 bases; junction bases outside the gene matches: 2. This CDR3 is 14 amino acids long. CDR3 amino acids: CASSRDRGNNEQFF. The CDR3, as DNA: TGTGCCAGCAGTCGGGACAGGGGGAACAATGAGCAGTTCTTC.

V is TRBV5-1 and J is TRBJ1-1; TRBD1 matches 7 bases. Germline V gene data show CDR1 as SGHRS and CDR2 as YFSETQ. The V and J ends lost 3 bases and 5 bases, in that order; junction bases with no gene match: 7. The CDR3 totals 14 residues. The chain's CDR3 is CASSWTGSVTEAFF. For the CDR3, the DNA is TGCGCCAGCAGCTGGACAGGAAGTGTAACTGAAGCTTTCTTT.

This chain uses TRBV9 with TRBJ2-7; 8 bases line up with TRBD2. This CDR3 has 15 residues. V was clipped by 4 bases and J by 2 bases; unmatched bases: 8. CDR1 and CDR2 from the germline V gene are SGDLS and YYNGEE. In DNA form, the CDR3 reads TGTGCCAGCAGCCCTCAGGCGGGGGGCCCCTACGAGCAGTACTTC. This gives the protein CASSPQAGGPYEQYF.

The rearrangement joins TRBV7-8 to TRBJ1-1, with D possibly TRBD1 on 5 matching bases. Germline-derived CDR1 and CDR2 are SGHVS and FQNEAQ. The CDR3 sequence is 15 residues long. Trimming removed 4 bases from V and 3 bases from J, with 15 bases in between. The CDR3 nucleotides read TGTGCCAGCAGCTGGCGCGGGCCGGGGGACACTGAAGCTTTCTTT. Its translation: CASSWRGPGDTEAFF.

This clone was seen a handful of times. The chain has TRBV3-1 (or the pseudogene TRBV3-2) and TRBJ1-3; unclear D gene. Germline V gives CDR1 LGHDT, CDR2 YNNKEL (reference sequence). V was pared by 0 bases and J by 0 bases, with 9 bases between. This CDR3 comprises 16 residues. Written as DNA, the CDR3 is TGTGCCAGCAGCCAAGATAGAGGATCCTCTGGAAACACCATATATTTT. It is translated as CASSQDRGSSGNTIYF.

The chain employs TRBV9 and TRBJ2-1, with 7 bases aligning to TRBD2. Germline-derived CDR1 and CDR2 are SGDLS and YYNGEE. V shed 3 bases and J 9 bases; nucleotides not matched to a gene: 9. The CDR3 consists of 14 residues. The CDR3 is CASSADPSGAEQFF. CDR3 coding DNA: TGTGCCAGCAGCGCAGATCCGAGCGGGGCTGAGCAGTTCTTC.

V usage is TRBV6-5 and J usage is TRBJ1-2; tentatively, D is TRBD1 (6 bases). Trimming shortened V by 6 bases and J by 4 bases, and 15 bases separated the two germline ends. The V gene's germline CDR1 is MNHEY and CDR2 SVGAGI. The CDR3 is 14 amino acids. The CDR3 is CASRNQGTSYGYTF. The CDR3 coding sequence is TGTGCCAGCAGAAACCAGGGGACCAGCTATGGCTACACCTTC.

The CDR3 loop is CASNLSGGAGTDTQYF. The DNA of the CDR3 is TGCGCCAGCAATCTAAGCGGGGGAGCTGGCACAGATACGCAGTATTTT. The chain links TRBV5-1 to TRBJ2-3, with TRBD2 matching over 8 bases. The CDR3 runs to 16 residues. Germline V lookup: CDR1 SGHRS, CDR2 YFSETQ. Trimming removed 6 bases from V and 1 base from J; junction bases left unmatched: 10.

This clone has a handful of counts. V usage is TRBV18 and J usage is TRBJ1-1; 7 bases match TRBD1. The V and J ends lost 5 bases and 4 bases, in that order; junction bases with no gene match: 4. Per germline, CDR1 KGHSH and CDR2 LQKENI. The CDR3 loop spans 13 amino acids. The CDR3 protein is CASSIGQATEAFF. The CDR3 region has the DNA TGTGCCAGCTCAATCGGACAGGCCACTGAAGCTTTCTTT.

The chain joins TRBV3-1 (or the pseudogene TRBV3-2) to TRBJ1-4; TRBD1 might be the D (5 bases). V lost 1 base, J lost 7 bases, and 10 bases lay in between. This CDR3 has 14 residues. In germline, CDR1 is LGHDT, CDR2 YNNKEL (reference sequence). CDR3 in amino acids: CASSQGQQGEKLFF. The CDR3 DNA sequence: TGTGCCAGCAGCCAAGGACAGCAGGGTGAAAAACTGTTTTTT.

This sequence joins TRBV10-2 and TRBJ2-1, with TRBD2 identical over 8 bases. This CDR3 spans 14 amino acids. The germline CDR1 and CDR2 sequences are WSHSY and SAAADI. J lost 2 bases, V lost 6 bases, and 3 bases had no gene match. The CDR3 loop reads CASRSGGTYNEQFF. The CDR3 nucleotides read TGCGCCAGCAGGAGCGGGGGAACCTACAATGAGCAGTTCTTC.

This clone was seen once. The chain carries TRBV19 and TRBJ2-2, with TRBD2 identical over 11 bases. Germline V lookup: CDR1 LNHDA, CDR2 SQIVND (reference sequence). CDR3 length equals 19 residues. With 4 bases clipped from V and 2 bases from J, the junction kept 12 bases outside the gene matches. CDR3 coding DNA: TGTGCCAGTAGTACTAGACCGACTAGCGGGAACTCCAACACCGGGGAGCTGTTTTTT. It is translated as CASSTRPTSGNSNTGELFF.